Listed here are 23 T cell receptor beta chains from one sample, sequenced in a study of shared clonotypes between healthy human individuals. Sequencing was performed with immunoSEQ multiplex PCR; in TCRdb, only in-frame clones are kept and a portion is missing. Of fewer than 1.8 million clones listed, 98% were seen once; the top ten hold about 0.34%. The sequencing input was naive CD4+ T cells sorted from blood. The subset denotes: CD45RA+ positively selected. The receptor source for this set is a man aged 25-40 years in good health.

This chain links TRBV29-1 with TRBJ2-7; D is ambiguous. Deletions cut 4 bases from V and 2 bases from J, with 12 bases between. The CDR3 loop spans 13 amino acids. The germline V gene encodes CDR1 SQVTM and CDR2 ANQGSEA. The CDR3 loop is CSVVGRLTYEQYF. In nucleotides, the CDR3 is TGCAGCGTTGTTGGGCGGCTAACCTACGAGCAGTACTTC.

J is TRBJ2-7 and V is TRBV5-1, with TRBD1 matching over 7 bases. The CDR3 length is 12 residues. The germline V gene encodes CDR1 SGHRS and CDR2 YFSETQ. V was clipped by 5 bases and J by 1 base; unmatched bases: 0. In DNA, the CDR3 is TGCGCCAGCAGGGGACAGTCCTACGAGCAGTACTTC. Translated: CASRGQSYEQYF.

This chain connects TRBV18 to TRBJ2-3, with a weak D call TRBD1 (5 bases). V lost 3 bases to trimming and J lost 0 bases, with 13 bases between them. CDR1 and CDR2 (germline): KGHSH, LQKENI. This CDR3 is built from 16 residues. CDR3 loop: CASSPITGTSTDTQYF. The CDR3 DNA reads TGTGCCAGCTCACCGATTACAGGTACTAGCACAGATACGCAGTATTTT.

The chain recombines TRBV2 with TRBJ2-7, with 8 bases lining up with TRBD1. The length of the CDR3 is 15 residues. Germline V gives CDR1 SNHLY, CDR2 FYNNEI. V shed 3 bases, J shed 1 base, and the junction held 5 bases outside the gene matches. The CDR3 loop reads CASSDPGGFSYEQYF. The CDR3 nucleotides are TGTGCCAGCAGTGACCCAGGGGGCTTTTCCTACGAGCAGTACTTC.

The chain has TRBV7-9 and TRBJ2-7, with 13 bases matching TRBD2. In germline, CDR1 is SEHNR, CDR2 FQNEAQ (reference sequence). Trimming took 5 bases from V and 3 from J; bases not matched to a gene: 4. This CDR3 has 15 amino acids. CDR3 in DNA: TGTGCCAGCAGCGCTAGGACTAGCGGGAGCTACGAGCAGTACTTC. Its protein is CASSARTSGSYEQYF.

The rearrangement links TRBV30 to TRBJ1-4; D not resolved. The CDR3 has 15 residues. V was shortened by 1 base and J by 2 bases, with 11 bases between the two germline ends. The V gene's germline CDR1 is GTSNPN and CDR2 SVGIG (reference sequence). CDR3 loop: CAWSATFGTNEKLFF. In DNA, the CDR3 is TGTGCCTGGAGTGCGACCTTTGGCACTAATGAAAAACTGTTTTTT.

The rearrangement joins TRBV5-5 to TRBJ2-7; D is perhaps TRBD1 (6 bases). Germline assignment: CDR1 SGHKS and CDR2 YYEKEE (reference sequence). Trimming removed 4 bases from V and 2 bases from J, with 10 bases in between. The CDR3 is 13 residues long. This CDR3 is CASSPDRAYEQYF. The CDR3 bases are TGTGCCAGCAGCCCGGACAGAGCCTACGAGCAGTACTTC.

V is TRBV7-2 and J is TRBJ1-5; TRBD1 aligns across 7 bases. V dropped 6 bases and J dropped 7; count of bases not matched to a gene: 9. This CDR3 has 14 residues. Germline assignment: CDR1 SGHTA and CDR2 FQGNSA. Here the CDR3 DNA reads TGTGCCAGCAGGGTAACCGGGACAGCCCAGCCCCAGCATTTT. This encodes CASRVTGTAQPQHF.

The chain has TRBV4-1 and TRBJ1-1; D call uncertain. The V gene's germline CDR1 is MGHRA and CDR2 YSYEKL. V was cut by 4 bases and J by 1 base, with 10 bases left in between. The CDR3 has 14 amino acids. The CDR3: CASSPGPSNTEAFF. The CDR3 nucleotides are TGCGCCAGCAGCCCCGGACCGTCGAACACTGAAGCTTTCTTT.

The gene calls are TRBV10-1 and TRBJ2-7; 7 nucleotides align to TRBD1. In germline, CDR1 is WNHNN, CDR2 SYGVQD (reference sequence). V lost 3 bases and J lost 10; bases outside the gene matches: 6. The CDR3 sequence is 12 residues long. Here the CDR3 DNA reads TGCGCCAGCAGTGATCTGGGACAGCGCCAGTACTTC. This encodes CASSDLGQRQYF.

CDR3 residues: CASSQDPGDTQYF. CDR3 DNA: TGCGCCAGCAGCCAAGACCCGGGAGATACGCAGTATTTT. The gene calls are TRBV4-3 and TRBJ2-3; no reliable D call. The CDR3 runs to 13 residues. Per the germline V gene, CDR1 is LGHNA and CDR2 is YSLEER. V was clipped by 0 bases and J by 5 bases, with 6 bases between them.

The J gene is TRBJ2-1, the V gene TRBV28, with 9 bases matching TRBD1. Germline CDR1 reads MDHEN; CDR2 reads SYDVKM. This CDR3 has 12 residues. V shed 11 bases, J shed 6 bases, and the junction held 5 bases outside the gene matches. In DNA, the CDR3 is TGTGCCGGGGGGACAGGGATCAATGAGCAGTTCTTC. Its protein is CAGGTGINEQFF.

This chain uses TRBV9 with TRBJ1-3; no firm D call. Trimming cost V 0 bases and J 0 bases, with 16 bases left between them. The germline gives CDR1 SGDLS, CDR2 YYNGEE. The CDR3 covers 18 residues. This CDR3 reads CASSVVGAGGSSGNTIYF. CDR3 nucleotide sequence: TGTGCCAGCAGCGTAGTCGGAGCAGGAGGGAGCTCTGGAAACACCATATATTTT.

The rearrangement uses TRBV19 and TRBJ1-5, with D possibly being TRBD1 (6 bases). The ends were cut back, 2 bases at V and 7 bases at J, with 12 bases in the middle. The CDR3 is 14 residues long. The germline gives CDR1 LNHDA, CDR2 SQIVND (reference sequence). CDR3: CASSIQGMGQPQHF. CDR3 sequence (DNA): TGTGCCAGTAGTATACAGGGGATGGGCCAGCCCCAGCATTTT.

As for this clone: Other DNA sequences within the sample encode an identical CDR3. This chain links TRBV5-1 with TRBJ1-1; possible D gene TRBD1, 5 bases. Germline-derived CDR1 and CDR2 are SGHRS and YFSETQ. There are 14 residues in the CDR3. Trimming took 0 bases from V and 6 from J, leaving 12 bases between them. CDR3 DNA sequence: TGCGCCAGCAGCTTGGCCGGGGGGATCGCTGAAGCTTTCTTT. Its translation: CASSLAGGIAEAFF.

The chain carries TRBV7-2 and TRBJ1-2; tentative D call: TRBD1 (6 bases). CDR3 length: 13 residues. The V end was cut by 4 bases, the J end by 6 bases, with 12 bases between. Germline assignment: CDR1 SGHTA and CDR2 FQGNSA. The CDR3: CASSSVGGNGYTF. CDR3 nucleotide sequence: TGTGCCAGCAGCTCAGTAGGGGGGAATGGCTACACCTTC.

The chain uses TRBV18 and TRBJ2-1; 8 nucleotides match TRBD2. V was pared by 1 base and J by 4 bases, with 3 bases of the junction left unmatched. This CDR3 spans 15 amino acids. Looked up from germline, CDR1 is KGHSH and CDR2 is LQKENI. The CDR3 bases are TGTGCCAGCTCACCACTAGCGGGGCCATACAATGAGCAGTTCTTC. Its protein product is CASSPLAGPYNEQFF.

This sequence joins TRBV5-1 and TRBJ2-7; D possibly corresponds to TRBD1 (6 bases). CDR1 is SGHRS and CDR2 is YFSETQ in the germline V gene. The CDR3 spans 14 residues. Deletions cut 7 bases from V and 0 bases from J, with 14 bases between. The CDR3 DNA is TGCGCCAGCTGCCGGGACACCTCCTCCTACGAGCAGTACTTC. Translation gives CASCRDTSSYEQYF.

The chain carries TRBV9 and TRBJ2-5; D might be TRBD2 (5 bases). This CDR3 comprises 14 residues. Germline assignment: CDR1 SGDLS and CDR2 YYNGEE. The V end lost 4 bases, the J end lost 2 bases, and 12 bases lay between the germline ends. The chain's CDR3 is CASSRTGTQETQYF. Here the CDR3 DNA reads TGTGCCAGCAGCCGGACGGGAACTCAAGAGACCCAGTACTTC.

The chain carries TRBV5-1 and TRBJ2-5, with no clear D. This CDR3 is 13 amino acids long. Germline values: CDR1 SGHRS, CDR2 YFSETQ. Trimming cost V 6 bases and J 5 bases, with 14 bases left between them. The CDR3 DNA is TGCGCCAGCAACCTCAACCCAAGGGAGACCCAGTACTTC. Protein product: CASNLNPRETQYF.

This rearrangement joins TRBV5-5 to TRBJ1-5, with D possibly TRBD1 on 6 matching bases. Trimming took 3 bases from V and 6 from J, leaving 16 bases between them. This CDR3 spans 15 amino acids. The germline gives CDR1 SGHKS, CDR2 YYEKEE (reference sequence). Here the CDR3 DNA reads TGTGCCAGCAGCTCCGGGGGGCCAGGCTCTCAGCCCCAGCATTTT. It is translated as CASSSGGPGSQPQHF. The complete variable domain, with remaining parts taken from reference TRBV5-5 and TRBJ1-5, reads DAGVTQSPTHLIKTRGQQVTLRCSPISGHKSVSWYQQVLGQGPQFIFQYYEKEERGRGNFPDRFSARQFPNYSSELNVNALLLGDSALYLCASSSGGPGSQPQHFGDGTRLSIL.

This chain connects TRBV11-3 to TRBJ2-7; 8 bases line up with TRBD2. V lost 5 bases, J lost 2 bases, and 2 bases stayed unmatched. Germline loops: CDR1 SGHNT, CDR2 YENEEA. CDR3 length: 13 residues. The DNA for the CDR3 is TGTGCCAGCAGCGCGGGGGGCCCCTACGAGCAGTACTTC. It yields the protein CASSAGGPYEQYF.

This sequence joins TRBV5-4 and TRBJ1-2; D is uncertain. This CDR3 has 13 amino acids. Deletions cut 0 bases from V and 4 bases from J, with 7 bases between. Germline loops: CDR1 SGHNT, CDR2 YYREEE (reference sequence). Here the CDR3 reads CASSLDQPYGYTF. CDR3 DNA: TGTGCCAGCAGCTTGGATCAGCCCTATGGCTACACCTTC.